The 28 T cell receptor beta chains presented below share a single source sample, sequenced in a study of cytomegalovirus exposure and HLA in healthy donors (dated by TCRdb to about 2017). Libraries came from the immunoSEQ multiplex PCR assay. For the multiplex PCR, a mixture combining 60 forward primers for TCR Vbeta segments and 13 reverse primers for TCR Jbeta segments was used. TCRdb re-hosts the immuneACCESS table, in-frame sequences only. Its copies lack some clones; in the studies checked, an unresolved V gene accounts for under half of them, and the cause for the rest is not known. Across this sample there are 100,000 to 150,000 clones, with about two thirds seen only once. The biggest ten clones account for about 3% of the sample. The sample comprised PBMCs. These receptors were obtained from a woman aged 55-69 years in good health and CMV-seropositive.

This rearrangement joins TRBV2 to TRBJ1-2, with D perhaps matching TRBD1 (5 bases). Per germline, CDR1 SNHLY and CDR2 FYNNEI. With 1 base removed from V and 8 bases from J, the gap between germline ends came to 11 bases. The CDR3 spans 13 residues. The chain's CDR3 is CASSEGAGSGYTF. The CDR3 DNA sequence: TGTGCCAGCAGTGAAGGGGCAGGGTCCGGCTACACCTTC.

Only one count was recorded for this clone. The V gene is TRBV9, the J gene TRBJ2-5; 8 bases are a match to TRBD1. Germline V gene sequence: CDR1 SGDLS, CDR2 YYNGEE. V was pared by 2 bases and J by 5 bases, with 11 bases of the junction left unmatched. This CDR3 is built from 16 residues. The CDR3 DNA reads TGTGCCAGCAGCGTGCAGGGGGCGCGAACCGGGGAGACCCAGTACTTC. It codes for CASSVQGARTGETQYF.

The chain recombines TRBV5-1 with TRBJ1-1, with 11 bases fitting TRBD1. The CDR3 has 15 amino acids. Germline values: CDR1 SGHRS, CDR2 YFSETQ. Losses at the gene ends were 4 bases for V and 4 bases for J; bases not matched to a gene: 6. CDR3 sequence reads: CASSVSGTGGTEAFF. As DNA, the CDR3 is TGCGCCAGCAGCGTATCCGGGACAGGGGGCACTGAAGCTTTCTTT.

The genes are TRBV29-1 and TRBJ1-2; TRBD1 might be the D (5 bases). Per the germline V gene, CDR1 is SQVTM and CDR2 is ANQGSEA. The CDR3 runs to 16 residues. The V end lost 6 bases, the J end lost 8 bases, and 28 bases lay between the germline ends. Here the CDR3 reads CSVGTGQASVTYGYTF. Here the CDR3 DNA reads TGCAGCGTCGGGACTGGACAAGCATCAGTAACGTACGGCTACACCTTC.

This rearrangement joins TRBV29-1 to TRBJ1-2, with 7 bases lining up with TRBD1. CDR3 length: 12 residues. CDR1 and CDR2 (germline): SQVTM, ANQGSEA. V lost 2 bases to trimming and J lost 4 bases; unmatched junction nucleotides: 1. CDR3 nucleotide sequence: TGCAGCGTTGAATGGGACAGCTATGGCTACACCTTC. It specifies CSVEWDSYGYTF.

This rearrangement joins TRBV6-6 to TRBJ1-5, with no clear D. This CDR3 is 16 amino acids long. Germline V gene lookup returns CDR1 MNHNY and CDR2 SVGAGI (reference sequence). Trimming left V 0 bases short and J 2 bases short, with 11 bases between. The CDR3 sequence: CASSYSNGGGNQPQHF. The CDR3 nucleotides are TGTGCCAGCAGTTACTCGAATGGAGGAGGCAATCAGCCCCAGCATTTT.

The chain uses TRBV11-3 and TRBJ2-1; 10 bases align to TRBD1. The germline V gene encodes CDR1 SGHNT and CDR2 YENEEA. The CDR3 extends over 16 amino acids. Trimming removed 1 base from V and 3 bases from J; junction bases left unmatched: 3. The CDR3 nucleotides read TGTGCCAGCAGCTTAGTTGGGACAGGGGTCTACAATGAGCAGTTCTTC. It encodes CASSLVGTGVYNEQFF. The entire variable domain, with the rest obtained from reference TRBV11-3 and TRBJ2-1, is as follows: EAGVVQSPRYKIIEKKQPVAFWCNPISGHNTLYWYLQNLGQGPELLIRYENEEAVDDSQLPKDRFSAERLKGVDSTLKIQPAELGDSAVYLCASSLVGTGVYNEQFFGPGTRLTVL.

The V gene is TRBV6-1, the J gene TRBJ1-3; no definite D call. Germline assignment: CDR1 MNHNS and CDR2 SASEGT. V was pared by 0 bases and J by 0 bases, with 9 bases between. The CDR3 runs 16 residues. CDR3 protein: CASSEAIGVSGNTIYF. CDR3 nucleotide sequence: TGTGCCAGCAGTGAAGCGATCGGGGTCTCTGGAAACACCATATATTTT.

This chain links TRBV6-5 with TRBJ2-7, with 7 nucleotides matching TRBD2. The CDR3 totals 14 residues. Trimming removed 5 bases from V and 3 bases from J; junction bases left unmatched: 7. Germline values: CDR1 MNHEY, CDR2 SVGAGI. CDR3 nucleotides: TGTGCCAGCAGTCTTAACACGGGGGGCTACGAGCAGTACTTC. It translates to CASSLNTGGYEQYF.

The chain combines TRBV6-1 with TRBJ1-1, with 7 bases fitting TRBD1. From germline, CDR1 is MNHNS and CDR2 SASEGT. This CDR3 has 15 residues. J gave up 4 bases and V 7 bases, and 12 bases lay outside the gene matches. The CDR3 loop is CASTELGQVATEAFF. The CDR3 DNA sequence: TGTGCCAGCACCGAACTTGGACAGGTAGCCACTGAAGCTTTCTTT.

J is TRBJ1-1 and V is TRBV9; 8 bases line up with TRBD1. Germline lookup yields CDR1 SGDLS and CDR2 YYNGEE. There are 14 residues in the CDR3. Trimming took 6 bases from V and 1 from J; bases not matched to a gene: 5. The CDR3 spells CASTPTGANTEAFF. DNA for the CDR3: TGTGCCAGCACTCCGACAGGGGCGAACACTGAAGCTTTCTTT.

This clone turned up a few times. The chain couples TRBV29-1 to TRBJ1-4, with 8 bases that match TRBD1. This CDR3 region has 13 residues. After removal of 7 bases from V and 3 bases from J, the junction contained 4 bases not matched to a gene. CDR1 and CDR2 (germline): SQVTM, ANQGSEA. CDR3 sequence: CSGQGFSNEKLFF. CDR3 in DNA: TGCAGCGGACAGGGGTTCTCTAATGAAAAACTGTTTTTT.

Sample share makes this clone large (0.1 to 1%). The rearrangement links TRBV11-2 to TRBJ1-1; no clear D. The CDR3 is 14 amino acids. The germline V gene encodes CDR1 SGHAT and CDR2 FQNNGV. The germline V and J ends were trimmed by 3 bases and 0 bases, with 8 bases remaining between them. CDR3 DNA sequence: TGTGCCAGCAGCTTGGCAGGAATGAACACTGAAGCTTTCTTT. It codes for CASSLAGMNTEAFF.

The V and J genes are TRBV7-9 and TRBJ1-6; the match to TRBD1 covers 9 bases. Germline V gene sequence: CDR1 SEHNR, CDR2 FQNEAQ (reference sequence). The V segment lost 4 bases and the J segment 10 bases; nucleotides outside the gene matches: 17. This CDR3 is built from 18 residues. The CDR3 bases are TGTGCCAGCAGCTCGAAGGGACAGGGCTCGATGGTGGGCTCACCCCTCCACTTT. Translating it yields CASSSKGQGSMVGSPLHF.

The chain uses TRBV5-1 and TRBJ1-2; D may be TRBD1 (6 bases). Trimming left V 4 bases short and J 3 bases short, with 19 bases between. This CDR3 has 16 amino acids. Germline CDR1 is SGHRS and CDR2 is YFSETQ. CDR3: CASSLLGGGLDYGYTF. The DNA of the CDR3 is TGCGCCAGCAGCCTTCTGGGGGGGGGCCTGGACTATGGCTACACCTTC. The full variable domain, its missing parts supplied by reference TRBV5-1 and TRBJ1-2, is KAGVTQTPRYLIKTRGQQVTLSCSPISGHRSVSWYQQTPGQGLQFLFEYFSETQRNKGNFPGRFSGRQFSNSRSEMNVSTLELGDSALYLCASSLLGGGLDYGYTFGSGTRLTVV.

This clone has a handful of counts. The chain combines TRBV13 with TRBJ1-4; 7 bases fit TRBD1. V lost 2 bases and J lost 12; bases outside the gene matches: 0. CDR3 length: 11 amino acids. The germline CDR1 and CDR2 sequences are PRHDT and FYEKMQ (reference sequence). The CDR3 spells CASSLQGELFF. DNA of the CDR3: TGTGCCAGCAGCTTACAGGGGGAACTGTTTTTT.

This chain joins TRBV2 and TRBJ1-5; D is ambiguous. With 0 bases removed from V and 0 bases from J, the gap between germline ends came to 21 bases. The length of the CDR3 is 20 residues. The germline V gene encodes CDR1 SNHLY and CDR2 FYNNEI. CDR3 nucleotide sequence: TGTGCCAGCAGTGAAGCTTTTTTCGAGGCAGATAAAAATAGCAATCAGCCCCAGCATTTT. Its translation: CASSEAFFEADKNSNQPQHF.

The genes are TRBV5-6 and TRBJ2-1, with 9 bases fitting TRBD2. CDR3 size: 18 residues. Germline trimming cut 0 bases from V and 2 bases from J; bases unmatched to any gene: 9. Per germline, CDR1 SGHDT and CDR2 YYEEEE. CDR3 sequence: CASSLALGLAGTYNEQFF. The CDR3 bases are TGTGCCAGCAGCTTGGCCCTTGGGCTAGCGGGGACCTACAATGAGCAGTTCTTC. Looking up the rest from reference TRBV5-6 and TRBJ2-1 gives the full variable domain: DAGVTQSPTHLIKTRGQQVTLRCSPKSGHDTVSWYQQALGQGPQFIFQYYEEEERQRGNFPDRFSGHQFPNYSSELNVNALLLGDSALYLCASSLALGLAGTYNEQFFGPGTRLTVL.

The V and J genes are TRBV5-1 and TRBJ2-3, with D tentatively TRBD1 (6 bases). The V end was cut by 6 bases, the J end by 2 bases, with 13 bases between. The CDR3 sequence is 14 residues long. Germline CDR1 and CDR2: SGHRS and YFSETQ. The CDR3: CASTPTGPTDTQYF. DNA of the CDR3: TGCGCCAGCACCCCGACAGGACCCACAGATACGCAGTATTTT.

The genes are TRBV7-9 and TRBJ2-7, with 7 bases lining up with TRBD1. The germline CDR1 and CDR2 sequences are SEHNR and FQNEAQ (reference sequence). V was pared by 5 bases and J by 2 bases, with 12 bases of the junction left unmatched. The CDR3 runs 16 residues. The CDR3 DNA follows: TGTGCCAGCAGCCGCTCACCGGGACAGAGAACCTACGAGCAGTACTTC. It yields the protein CASSRSPGQRTYEQYF.

This chain uses TRBV18 with TRBJ2-3; TRBD2 is a possible D gene (6 bases). Germline V gene lookup returns CDR1 KGHSH and CDR2 LQKENI. The CDR3 spans 16 residues. Between the trimmed V and J ends, which lost 3 bases and 5 bases, there was a span of 18 bases. The CDR3 region is CASSPFTGGEGDTQYF. CDR3 coding DNA: TGTGCCAGCTCACCTTTCACCGGGGGAGAAGGAGATACGCAGTATTTT. The full variable domain, its missing parts supplied by reference TRBV18 and TRBJ2-3, is NAGVMQNPRHLVRRRGQEARLRCSPMKGHSHVYWYRQLPEEGLKFMVYLQKENIIDESGMPKERFSAEFPKEGPSILRIQQVVRGDSAAYFCASSPFTGGEGDTQYFGPGTRLTVL.

This chain joins TRBV9 and TRBJ2-5, with TRBD1 as a possible D gene (6 bases). CDR3 length equals 15 residues. Trimming shortened V by 8 bases and J by 2 bases, and 19 bases separated the two germline ends. Germline values: CDR1 SGDLS, CDR2 YYNGEE. The CDR3 reads CASSLWGRTQETQYF. CDR3 coding DNA: TGTGCCAGTTCGCTGTGGGGGCGTACGCAAGAGACCCAGTACTTC.

The table lists this clone with a few counts. This chain uses TRBV6-6 with TRBJ1-1, with D perhaps TRBD1 (5 bases). The germline CDR1 and CDR2 sequences are MNHNY and SVGAGI (reference sequence). This CDR3 region has 14 residues. V was trimmed by 2 bases and J by 3 bases, leaving 10 bases between them. The CDR3 DNA reads as TGTGCCAGCAGTTACGGCGACAGTTACACTGAAGCTTTCTTT. Protein: CASSYGDSYTEAFF.

The chain has TRBV30 and TRBJ1-6, with D tentatively TRBD1 (5 bases). CDR1 and CDR2 from the germline V gene are GTSNPN and SVGIG (reference sequence). V lost 6 bases and J 4 bases, leaving 22 bases between the germline ends. CDR3 size: 17 residues. The CDR3 here is CACSHTGPGFYNSPLHF. The CDR3 DNA follows: TGTGCCTGCTCTCACACAGGTCCGGGTTTTTATAATTCACCCCTCCACTTT.

This chain uses TRBV6-1 with TRBJ2-7; D not certain. This CDR3 has 15 residues. V was clipped by 3 bases and J by 3 bases, with 15 bases between them. Germline V gene lookup returns CDR1 MNHNS and CDR2 SASEGT. CDR3 DNA: TGTGCCAGCAGTGACGCAGATTCGCCTGTCTACGAGCAGTACTTC. This sequence encodes CASSDADSPVYEQYF.

V gene TRBV18 combines with J gene TRBJ2-1; D remains ambiguous. Germline V gives CDR1 KGHSH, CDR2 LQKENI. The V and J ends lost 3 bases and 4 bases respectively, with 7 bases between them. This CDR3 has 13 residues. This CDR3 is CASSPVRYNEQFF. Written as DNA, the CDR3 is TGTGCCAGCTCACCCGTCAGGTACAATGAGCAGTTCTTC.

The chain joins TRBV5-1 to TRBJ1-1; 8 bases line up with TRBD1. CDR1 is SGHRS, CDR2 YFSETQ, per germline. J gave up 4 bases and V 4 bases, and 9 bases lay outside the gene matches. The CDR3 has 15 residues. The CDR3 DNA sequence: TGCGCCAGCAGCCTTACCCAGGGGGCGCCCACTGAAGCTTTCTTT. This translates into CASSLTQGAPTEAFF. The full variable domain, completed using reference TRBV5-1 and TRBJ1-1, is KAGVTQTPRYLIKTRGQQVTLSCSPISGHRSVSWYQQTPGQGLQFLFEYFSETQRNKGNFPGRFSGRQFSNSRSEMNVSTLELGDSALYLCASSLTQGAPTEAFFGQGTRLTVV.

The V and J genes are TRBV7-6 and TRBJ2-7; D is unclear. V was shortened by 2 bases and J by 2 bases, with 4 bases between the two germline ends. The CDR3 sequence is 12 residues long. The germline V gene has CDR1 SGHVS and CDR2 FNYEAQ. The CDR3 sequence is CASSLSTYEQYF. The CDR3, as DNA: TGTGCCAGCAGCTTATCCACCTACGAGCAGTACTTC.